The source of this T cell receptor beta chain is a study of shared clonotypes between healthy human individuals. All donors were Caucasian adults living in Nashville, Tennessee. Produced via immunoSEQ multiplex PCR; TCRdb's table is partial and in-frame only. This repertoire shows about 2.4 million clones, approximately 94% found once; its top ten account for around 0.4%. The specimen sequenced was naive CD4+ T cells from PBMCs. Subset: CD45RA+ positively selected. This TCR was recovered from a man aged 18 to 29 in good health. Some clones in this sample may be carry-over from other donors' samples.

Written as DNA, the CDR3 is TGTGCCAGCAGCGTAGCTAGTAGGTCCGGCGGGGAGCTGTTTTTT. This sequence encodes CASSVASRSGGELFF. The V and J genes are TRBV9 and TRBJ2-2; D ambiguous. V was trimmed by 0 bases and J by 7 bases, leaving 13 bases between them. The CDR3 consists of 15 residues. The germline V gene has CDR1 SGDLS and CDR2 YYNGEE.